This TCR beta chain came from a study of cytomegalovirus exposure and HLA in healthy donors. Germline V gene sequence: CDR1 SNHLY, CDR2 FYNNEI. The CDR3 totals 16 residues. Deletions cut 3 bases from V and 1 base from J, with 13 bases between. 13 Jbeta primers and 60 Vbeta primers were used for the PCR. Repertoires were generated with immunoSEQ multiplex PCR, while TCRdb's copy carries only in-frame clones and drops some. Found here are approximately 260,000 clones, over 90% of them singletons; the top ten hold about 1.7%. In the case of this clone: The identical CDR3 is also encoded by other nucleotide sequences in the sample.

This receptor was taken from a girl aged 2-10 years in good health and CMV-seronegative. The chain joins TRBV2 to TRBJ2-4; tentatively, D is TRBD2 (5 bases). The sequenced sample consisted of PBMCs. The CDR3 sequence is CASSDEGRGAKNIQYF. Written as DNA, the CDR3 is TGTGCCAGCAGTGATGAGGGCCGAGGGGCCAAAAACATTCAGTACTTC.